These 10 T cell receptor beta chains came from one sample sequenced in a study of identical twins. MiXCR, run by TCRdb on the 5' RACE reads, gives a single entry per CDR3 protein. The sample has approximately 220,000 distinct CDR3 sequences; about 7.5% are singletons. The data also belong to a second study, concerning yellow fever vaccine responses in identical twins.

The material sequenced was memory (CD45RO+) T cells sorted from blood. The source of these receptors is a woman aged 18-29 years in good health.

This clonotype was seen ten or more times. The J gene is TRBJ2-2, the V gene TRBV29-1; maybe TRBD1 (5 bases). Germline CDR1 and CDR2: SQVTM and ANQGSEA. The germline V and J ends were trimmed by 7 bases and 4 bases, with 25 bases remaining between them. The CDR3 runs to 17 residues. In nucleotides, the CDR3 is TGCAGCGCCACCCGGAAGGACACCGCCTTGGGCACCGGGGAGCTGTTTTTT. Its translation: CSATRKDTALGTGELFF.

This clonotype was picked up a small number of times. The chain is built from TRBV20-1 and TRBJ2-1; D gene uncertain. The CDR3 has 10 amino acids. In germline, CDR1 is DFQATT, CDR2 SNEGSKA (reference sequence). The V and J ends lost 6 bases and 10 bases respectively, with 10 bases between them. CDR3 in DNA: TGCAGTGCCCCCATTGTGGAGCAGTTCTTC. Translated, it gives CSAPIVEQFF.

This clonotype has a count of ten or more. The CDR3 bases are TGTGCCAGCATCGGGACTAGCGGCACTCCAACGGATACGCAGTATTTT. Amino acid sequence: CASIGTSGTPTDTQYF. The rearrangement uses TRBV27 and TRBJ2-3; the match to TRBD2 covers 11 bases. The CDR3 runs to 16 residues. V shed 7 bases and J 6 bases; nucleotides not matched to a gene: 12. Germline-derived CDR1 and CDR2 are MNHEY and SMNVEV (reference sequence).

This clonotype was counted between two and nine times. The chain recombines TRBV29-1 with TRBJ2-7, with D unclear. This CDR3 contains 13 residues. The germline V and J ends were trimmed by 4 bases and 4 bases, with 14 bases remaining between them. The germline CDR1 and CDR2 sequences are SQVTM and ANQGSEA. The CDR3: CSVASPLGYEQYF. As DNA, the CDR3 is TGCAGCGTTGCCTCTCCTCTGGGGTACGAGCAGTACTTC.

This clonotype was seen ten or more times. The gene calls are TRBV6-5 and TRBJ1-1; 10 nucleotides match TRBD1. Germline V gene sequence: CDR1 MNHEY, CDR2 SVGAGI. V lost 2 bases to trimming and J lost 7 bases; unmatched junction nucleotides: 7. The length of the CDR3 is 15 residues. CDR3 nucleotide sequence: TGTGCCAGCAGTTACATAAAGGGACAGGGGAATGAAGCTTTCTTT. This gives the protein CASSYIKGQGNEAFF.

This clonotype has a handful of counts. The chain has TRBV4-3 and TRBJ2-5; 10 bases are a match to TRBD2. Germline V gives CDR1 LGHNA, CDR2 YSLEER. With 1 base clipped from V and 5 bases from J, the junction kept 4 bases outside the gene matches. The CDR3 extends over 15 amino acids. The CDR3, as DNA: TGCGCCAGCAGCCAAGTACTAGCGGGGAGGGAGACCCAGTACTTC. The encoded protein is CASSQVLAGRETQYF.

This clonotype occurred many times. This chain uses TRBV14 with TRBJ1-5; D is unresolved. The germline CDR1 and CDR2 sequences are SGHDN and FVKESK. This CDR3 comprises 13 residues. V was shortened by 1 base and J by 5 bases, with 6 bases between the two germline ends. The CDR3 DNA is TGTGCCAGCAGCCAAGGGATCCATCAGCCCCAGCATTTT. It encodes CASSQGIHQPQHF.

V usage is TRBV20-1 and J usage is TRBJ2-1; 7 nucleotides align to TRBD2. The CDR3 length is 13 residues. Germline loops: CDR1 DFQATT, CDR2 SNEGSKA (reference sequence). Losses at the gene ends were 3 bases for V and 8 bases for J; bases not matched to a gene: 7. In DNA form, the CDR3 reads TGCAGTGCTAGCTGGGAGGGCCGACATGAGCAGTTCTTC. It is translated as CSASWEGRHEQFF.

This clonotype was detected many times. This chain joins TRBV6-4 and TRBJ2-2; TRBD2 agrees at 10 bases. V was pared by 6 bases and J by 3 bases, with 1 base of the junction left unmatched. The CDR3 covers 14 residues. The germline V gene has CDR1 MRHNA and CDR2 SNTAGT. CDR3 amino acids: CASRGTSDTGELFF. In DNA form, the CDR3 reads TGTGCCAGCAGAGGGACTAGCGACACCGGGGAGCTGTTTTTT.

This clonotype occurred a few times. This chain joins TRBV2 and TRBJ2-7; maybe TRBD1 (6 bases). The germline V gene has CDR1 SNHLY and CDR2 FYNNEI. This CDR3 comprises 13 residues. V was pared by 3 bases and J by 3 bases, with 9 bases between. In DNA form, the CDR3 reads TGTGCCAGCAGTGACGGGACAAGCTACGAGCAGTACTTC. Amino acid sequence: CASSDGTSYEQYF.